This TCR beta chain stems from a study of blood T cells in healthy people across ages. About the research overall: Using template switching, researchers captured about one barcoded beta molecule for each two T cells. Study-level results: Per million T cells, the diversity of TCR beta decreased roughly linearly as age advanced.

A second PCR, run for about 6 to 11 cycles, used a sample-barcoded 5' primer plus a J-beta primer mix. In TCRdb, the 5' RACE reads were re-called with MiXCR into one record per CDR3 protein. Of 800,000 to 950,000 distinct CDR3 sequences in the sample, roughly 43% were seen once. Germline lookup yields CDR1 ENHRY and CDR2 SYGVKD. This CDR3 region has 17 residues. The sample providers were healthy Caucasian people from Russia, aged roughly 6 to 95. PBMCs were isolated at a quantity of at least 6.5 million per sample. Note on this clonotype: Its matching antigen is unknown.

This receptor was obtained from a man aged 30 to 39 in good health. J is TRBJ2-4 and V is TRBV10-3, with 8 bases fitting TRBD2. Near its end, the DNA agrees better with TRBJ2-5, so the J call may be wrong. What was sequenced was blood. DNA of the CDR3: TGTGCCATCAGTGAGTCGACCAGCGGGGGACCCCAAGAGACCCAGTACTTC. Its protein product is CAISESTSGGPQETQYF.